These 11 T cell receptor beta chains were sequenced from one sample in a study of HIV-infected patients and healthy controls. 500 ng RNA was reverse transcribed with alpha and beta constant-region primers. Alpha and beta chain libraries were made separately by chain-specific third strand synthesis with multiplexing indices. TCRdb analysed the 5' RACE reads with MiXCR anew, one entry per CDR3 protein. The repertoire holds approximately 10,000 distinct CDR3 sequences, with 7.5% to 9% as singletons. The repertoire came from unfractionated whole blood and reflected all unsorted peripheral T cells. The material sequenced was blood. The receptors derive from an adult in good health.

This clonotype is labeled medium-sized (0.01 to 0.1%). This chain links TRBV6-1 with TRBJ1-5; weak D call: TRBD1 (5 bases). V gave up 6 bases and J gave up 6 bases, with 21 bases separating them. The CDR3 covers 16 residues. Germline CDR1 MNHNS, CDR2 SASEGT. The CDR3 sequence: CASREGRGVFGQPQHF. CDR3 coding DNA: TGTGCCAGCAGGGAGGGTCGAGGGGTGTTCGGTCAGCCCCAGCATTTT.

Sample share makes this clonotype medium-sized (0.01 to 0.1%). The rearrangement uses TRBV7-9 and TRBJ1-2; perhaps TRBD1 as D (6 bases). Trimming shortened V by 5 bases and J by 11 bases, and 36 bases separated the two germline ends. The CDR3 has 19 residues. Germline values: CDR1 SEHNR, CDR2 FQNEAQ (reference sequence). The CDR3 DNA is TGTGCCAGCAGCCCTTTAGGGCTCTCACGGGACACCGAACATATGCGGTACACCTTC. Protein: CASSPLGLSRDTEHMRYTF. Variable domain in full (rest from reference TRBV7-9 and TRBJ1-2): DTGVSQNPRHKITKRGQNVTFRCDPISEHNRLYWYRQTLGQGPEFLTYFQNEAQLEKSRLLSDRFSAERPKGSFSTLEIQRTEQGDSAMYLCASSPLGLSRDTEHMRYTFGSGTRLTVV.

The chain is built from TRBV7-9 and TRBJ2-5; the match to TRBD2 covers 7 bases. The CDR3 covers 15 residues. CDR1 and CDR2 from the germline V gene are SEHNR and FQNEAQ (reference sequence). V lost 5 bases to trimming and J lost 1 base; unmatched junction nucleotides: 7. The CDR3 DNA reads TGTGCCAGCAGCATCAGACTAGCCCGCCAAGAGACCCAGTACTTC. It yields the protein CASSIRLARQETQYF. The variable domain in full, with the rest retrieved from reference TRBV7-9 and TRBJ2-5, is DTGVSQNPRHKITKRGQNVTFRCDPISEHNRLYWYRQTLGQGPEFLTYFQNEAQLEKSRLLSDRFSAERPKGSFSTLEIQRTEQGDSAMYLCASSIRLARQETQYFGPGTRLLVL.

This clonotype was observed at least ten times. The genes are TRBV19 and TRBJ2-5; TRBD1 agrees at 9 bases. The CDR3 has 16 residues. With V trimmed by 7 bases and J by 1 base, 10 bases remained unmatched. The germline V gene has CDR1 LNHDA and CDR2 SQIVND (reference sequence). The CDR3, as DNA: TGTGCCAGTACCCCGGGACAGGGAAAGTTCCAAGAGACCCAGTACTTC. This codes for CASTPGQGKFQETQYF.

This clonotype was found many times. This chain joins TRBV12-3 or TRBV12-4 and TRBJ1-6, with TRBD1 matching over 7 bases. This CDR3 is built from 15 residues. Trimming at V came to 5 bases and at J to 9 bases, leaving 10 bases not matched to a gene. CDR3 residues: CASSEQGSERSPLHF. DNA of the CDR3: TGTGCCAGCAGTGAACAGGGGAGTGAGCGTTCACCCCTCCACTTT.

By sample fraction, this clonotype is medium-sized. The V call is TRBV28, the J call TRBJ1-4; no definite D call. V lost 2 bases, J lost 0 bases, and 10 bases lay in between. The CDR3 runs to 16 residues. Per the germline V gene, CDR1 is MDHEN and CDR2 is SYDVKM. CDR3 sequence reads: CASSLASRATNEKLFF. In nucleotides, the CDR3 is TGTGCCAGCAGTTTAGCATCGAGAGCAACTAATGAAAAACTGTTTTTT.

There are many counts of this clonotype. V gene TRBV25-1 combines with J gene TRBJ2-7; D possibly corresponds to TRBD2 (6 bases). The V end lost 1 base, the J end lost 3 bases, and 13 bases lay between the germline ends. The CDR3 sequence is 15 residues long. CDR1 and CDR2 from the germline V gene are MGHDK and SYGVNS. Written as DNA, the CDR3 is TGTGCCAGCAGTGAATCGACGGGAGCCCGCTACGAGCAGTACTTC. Amino acids: CASSESTGARYEQYF.

The rearrangement links TRBV9 to TRBJ1-4; 7 bases map to TRBD1. The trim removed 4 bases at V and 4 bases at J, leaving 7 bases unmatched. The germline CDR1 and CDR2 sequences are SGDLS and YYNGEE. The CDR3 is made up of 15 amino acids. The CDR3 reads CASSPGTVFNEKLFF. The CDR3 nucleotides read TGTGCCAGCAGCCCAGGGACAGTCTTTAATGAAAAACTGTTTTTT.

V gene TRBV11-2 combines with J gene TRBJ2-7; a weak D match, TRBD2 (5 bases). The CDR3 totals 12 residues. CDR1 and CDR2 from the germline V gene are SGHAT and FQNNGV. The V gene lost 6 bases and the J gene lost 5 bases, with 11 bases spanning the gap. The CDR3 loop is CASRSGSNEQYF. The DNA of the CDR3 is TGTGCCAGCAGGTCGGGGTCTAACGAGCAGTACTTC. Combining the CDR3 with reference TRBV11-2 and TRBJ2-7 gives the whole variable domain EAGVAQSPRYKIIEKRQSVAFWCNPISGHATLYWYQQILGQGPKLLIQFQNNGVVDDSQLPKDRFSAERLKGVDSTLKIQPAKLEDSAVYLCASRSGSNEQYFGPGTRLTVT.

This clonotype showed up many times. The rearrangement links TRBV29-1 to TRBJ2-3, with a tentative D call TRBD1 (5 bases). The germline V and J ends were trimmed by 7 bases and 4 bases, with 15 bases remaining between them. The CDR3 length is 13 residues. Germline V gene sequence: CDR1 SQVTM, CDR2 ANQGSEA. This CDR3 reads CSADPVGADTQYF. The CDR3 DNA is TGCAGCGCCGATCCTGTAGGGGCAGATACGCAGTATTTT.

By share of the sample, this clonotype is medium-sized (0.01 to 0.1%). The rearrangement uses TRBV20-1 and TRBJ1-5; D is possibly TRBD1 (6 bases). The CDR3 totals 21 residues. The V and J ends lost 3 bases and 0 bases respectively, with 30 bases between them. Germline V lookup: CDR1 DFQATT, CDR2 SNEGSKA (reference sequence). The CDR3 sequence: CSASALPKTGNFGYSNQPQHF. In DNA, the CDR3 is TGCAGTGCTAGTGCCCTCCCTAAGACAGGAAACTTTGGGTATAGCAATCAGCCCCAGCATTTT.